This is a list of T cell receptor beta chains from one sample in a study of response to subunit inactivated influenza vaccine. TCRdb re-derived calls from the RT-PCR reads in MiXCR, one entry per CDR3 protein. This sample has about 300,000 distinct CDR3 sequences, with 20% to 25% found just once. Sample: PBMCs from blood, taken roughly 20 months after vaccination. The receptors shown here come from a man aged 45 to 70 who received an inactivated influenza vaccine. Each CDR3 is given without its conserved first and last residue. Each record gives: D gene, J gene, CDR3 length, clone size, V gene, CDR3 protein. The D gene is left open where the match is weak. Clone size appears in some rows only: once, few, many, or a class for an expanded clone.

>TRBD2|TRBJ2-5|13|NA|TRBV6-1
ASSARSGGQETQY
>TRBD2|TRBJ2-7|13|NA|TRBV7-8
ASSHRRLASYEQY
>TRBD2|TRBJ2-7|10|NA|TRBV20-1
SPSGRSYEQY
>NA|TRBJ1-1|11|NA|TRBV12-3/TRBV12-4
ASSLRATTEAF
>NA|TRBJ2-3|11|few|TRBV9
ASSYLGRDTQY
>NA|TRBJ2-3|14|NA|TRBV4-3
ASSQDGREGTDTQY
>NA|TRBJ1-1|13|few|TRBV3-1
ASSRNRLGSTEAF
>TRBD2|TRBJ2-7|12|few|TRBV20-1
SASPLAGSYEQY
>NA|TRBJ1-3|13|few|TRBV6-1
ASSPGPVSGNTIY
>TRBD1|TRBJ2-2|13|NA|TRBV6-1
ASRPGQANTGELF
>TRBD1|TRBJ2-1|13|NA|TRBV6-1
ASSRGQVTYNEQF
>NA|TRBJ2-7|12|NA|TRBV20-1
SATGTLPAYEQY
>NA|TRBJ1-1|13|NA|TRBV4-3
ASSQGSQVDTEAF
>NA|TRBJ2-7|9|few|TRBV25-1
ASSGHYEQY
>NA|TRBJ2-6|13|NA|TRBV19
ASSGQGIGANVLT
>NA|TRBJ2-2|12|few|TRBV7-2
ASSLSRNTGELF
>TRBD1|TRBJ1-2|18|NA|TRBV18
ASSLSATGGPGHSLYGYT
>NA|TRBJ1-2|12|few|TRBV10-1
ASSESGTSYGYT
>NA|TRBJ1-5|10|many|TRBV12-3/TRBV12-4
ASSFSGQPQH
>TRBD1|TRBJ1-4|12|few|TRBV20-1
SAGDRGTNEKLF
>NA|TRBJ1-4|13|NA|TRBV28
ASSPEIRTNEKLF
>NA|TRBJ2-7|12|NA|TRBV2
ASSPGPPGYEQY
>NA|TRBJ2-1|12|NA|TRBV18
ASTGQYSYNEQF
>TRBD1|TRBJ2-5|13|few|TRBV5-1
ASSKLTGVAETQY
>NA|TRBJ1-1|15|many|TRBV5-1
ASSQLGRSSTLPEAF
>NA|TRBJ2-7|15|NA|TRBV4-3
ASSQFYSGTVAYEQY
>TRBD2|TRBJ2-5|15|NA|TRBV6-5
ASSYTELAGGEETQY
>NA|TRBJ1-1|13|NA|TRBV4-3
ASSQDGGADTEAF
>NA|TRBJ1-4|12|few|TRBV5-5
ASSLTGTDEKLF
>NA|TRBJ1-5|16|NA|TRBV20-1
SAIPGTPLRYSNQPQH
>TRBD2|TRBJ2-1|15|NA|TRBV27
ASRLSGTSGTYNEQF
>TRBD2|TRBJ2-2|13|many|TRBV10-3
AIGTSGASTGELF
>TRBD1|TRBJ2-5|13|NA|TRBV6-2/TRBV6-3
ASSYVLGGQETQY
>NA|TRBJ2-5|11|many|TRBV27
ASPLGVRETQY
>NA|TRBJ1-5|12|many|TRBV2
ASSDGRRWEPQH
>NA|TRBJ1-5|12|many|TRBV12-3/TRBV12-4
ASSFGGSNQPQH
>NA|TRBJ1-2|13|few|TRBV12-3/TRBV12-4
ASRRRDGITYGYT
>TRBD2|TRBJ2-1|14|NA|TRBV7-9
ASSGLLAGAQNEQF
>TRBD1|TRBJ2-5|14|NA|TRBV10-3
AISETGGTVQETQY
>TRBD1|TRBJ1-6|14|NA|TRBV7-2
ASSLVLVGQGTPLH
>TRBD2|TRBJ2-2|13|NA|TRBV20-1
SARESGRGTGELF
>TRBD1|TRBJ1-2|15|few|TRBV28
ASSLRVGTGSNYGYT
>NA|TRBJ2-4|16|NA|TRBV4-3
ASSQDRGGSPAKNIQY
>TRBD1|TRBJ1-1|11|NA|TRBV6-6
ASSYIDRAEAF
>NA|TRBJ1-1|9|many|TRBV29-1
SVVVDTEAF
>NA|TRBJ2-1|11|NA|TRBV29-1
SVLQGGVDEQF
>NA|TRBJ1-1|16|many|TRBV20-1
SAREWGYGGSGNTEAF
>TRBD1|TRBJ1-5|10|few|TRBV29-1
SVGQGRQPQH
>NA|TRBJ2-3|13|NA|TRBV20-1
SAQRSGHRADTQY
>NA|TRBJ1-2|10|many|TRBV18
ASSLTNYGYT
>NA|TRBJ2-7|13|NA|TRBV11-2
ASSPGAGRAYEQY
>NA|TRBJ2-7|11|NA|TRBV6-2/TRBV6-3
ASSYSGQIEQY
>NA|TRBJ1-1|12|few|TRBV30
AWSGGQGNTEAF
>TRBD2|TRBJ2-1|15|many|TRBV24-1
ATSDNSPGLAGNEQF
>NA|TRBJ1-4|13|NA|TRBV6-2/TRBV6-3
ASNHRGATNEKLF